The 16 T cell receptor beta chains below were found in one sample sequenced in a study of technical replicates of blood from several donors. The table came from immunoSEQ multiplex PCR; TCRdb's copy has only in-frame clones and leaves some out. The sample yields tens of thousands of clones, more than 90% seen once. The specimen sequenced was T cells isolated from PBMCs. These receptors all come from a human donor in good health.

This chain connects TRBV14 to TRBJ2-5; perhaps TRBD1 as D (6 bases). The CDR3 is 15 residues long. Germline-derived CDR1 and CDR2 are SGHDN and FVKESK. V lost 1 base to trimming and J lost 5 bases, with 14 bases between them. Written as DNA, the CDR3 is TGTGCCAGCAGCCAAGGGTGGGGGCCGCGGGAGACCCAGTACTTC. Protein product: CASSQGWGPRETQYF.

This clone appeared a few times. The chain has TRBV7-8 and TRBJ2-7; 8 positions agree with TRBD1. The CDR3 is made up of 14 amino acids. Losses at the gene ends were 5 bases for V and 2 bases for J; bases not matched to a gene: 5. Germline assignment: CDR1 SGHVS and CDR2 FQNEAQ. CDR3: CASSLRDRPYEQYF. Here the CDR3 DNA reads TGTGCCAGCAGCCTGCGGGACAGGCCCTACGAGCAGTACTTC. Drawing the rest from reference TRBV7-8 and TRBJ2-7, the complete variable domain is GAGVSQSPRYKVAKRGQDVALRCDPISGHVSLFWYQQALGQGPEFLTYFQNEAQLDKSGLPSDRFFAERPEGSVSTLKIQRTQQEDSAVYLCASSLRDRPYEQYFGPGTRLTVT.

CDR3: CASSATGNTGELFF. CDR3 coding DNA: TGTGCCAGTAGTGCGACAGGGAACACCGGGGAGCTGTTTTTT. The genes are TRBV19 and TRBJ2-2, with TRBD1 as a possible D gene (6 bases). The germline V and J ends were trimmed by 5 bases and 1 base, with 8 bases remaining between them. The CDR3 spans 14 residues. Germline lookup yields CDR1 LNHDA and CDR2 SQIVND (reference sequence).

A remark on this clone: The germline gene is not matched at one end of the junction; a read error may be the cause. The chain uses TRBV6-1 and TRBJ1-1; D is ambiguous. The CDR3 has 13 amino acids. The V gene's germline CDR1 is MNHNS and CDR2 SASEGT. CDR3 amino acids: CASSEFLNTKAFF. Written as DNA, the CDR3 is TGTGCCAGCAGTGAGTTCTTAAACACTAAAGCTTTCTTT.

This clone was picked up a small number of times. The J gene is TRBJ1-1, the V gene TRBV21-1. TRBV21-1 is a listed pseudogene. The CDR3 covers 13 residues. CDR3 protein: CASSKREHTEAFF. In nucleotides, the CDR3 is TGTGCCAGCAGCAAACGGGAACACACTGAAGCTTTCTTT.

The chain employs TRBV19 and TRBJ2-4; TRBD2 aligns across 9 bases. This CDR3 has 16 amino acids. From germline, CDR1 is LNHDA and CDR2 SQIVND (reference sequence). The trim removed 5 bases at V and 3 bases at J, leaving 8 bases unmatched. CDR3 region: CASSSGTSRYKNIQYF. The CDR3 nucleotides are TGTGCCAGTAGTTCAGGGACTAGCAGATACAAAAACATTCAGTACTTC.

This clone has just a few counts. The rearrangement joins TRBV6-5 to TRBJ2-6; D is possibly TRBD2 (6 bases). The V gene lost 8 bases and the J gene lost 0 bases, with 8 bases spanning the gap. The CDR3 loop spans 14 amino acids. Germline lookup yields CDR1 MNHEY and CDR2 SVGAGI. The CDR3 sequence is CASGGNSGANVLTF. In DNA, the CDR3 is TGTGCCAGCGGCGGGAACTCTGGGGCCAACGTCCTGACTTTC.

The rearrangement links TRBV25-1 to TRBJ1-1; TRBD1 agrees at 9 bases. Unmatched junction bases numbered 3, after V lost 6 bases and J lost 4 bases. Germline-derived CDR1 and CDR2 are MGHDK and SYGVNS. The length of the CDR3 is 13 residues. The CDR3 DNA reads TGTGCCAGCAGACAGGGGGCTGGCACTGAAGCTTTCTTT. Its translation is CASRQGAGTEAFF.

V is TRBV2 and J is TRBJ2-3, with TRBD1 as a possible D gene (6 bases). Germline lookup yields CDR1 SNHLY and CDR2 FYNNEI. V gave up 0 bases and J gave up 4 bases, with 17 bases separating them. The CDR3 has 17 residues. CDR3 nucleotides: TGTGCCAGCAGTGAAGCGCTGGGAATCAGGGGTCCAGATACGCAGTATTTT. Protein product: CASSEALGIRGPDTQYF.

The chain employs TRBV29-1 and TRBJ2-7; 10 nucleotides align to TRBD2. CDR1 SQVTM and CDR2 ANQGSEA come from the germline V gene. V was pared by 7 bases and J by 1 base, with 7 bases of the junction left unmatched. This CDR3 has 14 amino acids. The CDR3 region has the DNA TGCAGCGCCGAGGAAGCGGGAGGGTCCTACGAGCAGTACTTC. Translating it yields CSAEEAGGSYEQYF.

The rearrangement links TRBV11-2 to TRBJ2-1; no clear D gene. The CDR3 runs to 15 residues. V dropped 5 bases and J dropped 3 bases, with 14 bases sitting between them. CDR1 SGHAT and CDR2 FQNNGV come from the germline V gene. The CDR3 loop is CASSPLSGGYNEQFF. The CDR3 DNA reads TGTGCCAGCAGCCCTCTTTCGGGTGGCTACAATGAGCAGTTCTTC.

The chain uses TRBV7-9 and TRBJ1-4, with D possibly TRBD1 on 5 matching bases. Looked up from germline, CDR1 is SEHNR and CDR2 is FQNEAQ (reference sequence). This CDR3 is 15 amino acids long. The ends were cut back, 3 bases at V and 6 bases at J, with 14 bases in the middle. CDR3: CASSLVGGFYEKLFF. CDR3 DNA: TGTGCCAGCAGCTTGGTTGGGGGGTTCTATGAAAAACTGTTTTTT.

This clone appeared a few times. The rearrangement links TRBV10-1 to TRBJ1-1, with a weak D call TRBD1 (6 bases). Germline V gene sequence: CDR1 WNHNN, CDR2 SYGVQD (reference sequence). This CDR3 is built from 13 residues. V dropped 5 bases and J dropped 8 bases, with 15 bases sitting between them. Written as DNA, the CDR3 is TGCGCCAGCAGTACACACAGGGAGGGAGAAGCTTTCTTT. This encodes CASSTHREGEAFF.

V is TRBV18 and J is TRBJ2-3; TRBD2 matches at 7 bases. Germline CDR1 KGHSH, CDR2 LQKENI. V gave up 6 bases and J gave up 3 bases; unmatched junction bases: 12. The CDR3 runs 16 residues. The CDR3 reads CASSATGGSGTDTQYF. CDR3 sequence (DNA): TGTGCCAGCTCCGCCACCGGGGGTAGCGGGACAGATACGCAGTATTTT.

The chain employs TRBV5-4 and TRBJ2-5; 10 bases line up with TRBD1. CDR1 is SGHNT and CDR2 is YYREEE in the germline V gene (reference sequence). J gave up 7 bases and V 3 bases, and 9 bases lay outside the gene matches. The CDR3 is 15 residues long. The CDR3: CASSSTGGRYGTQYF. DNA for the CDR3: TGTGCCAGCAGCTCGACAGGGGGCAGGTATGGGACCCAGTACTTC.

J is TRBJ1-1 and V is TRBV7-2; D ambiguous. The length of the CDR3 is 12 residues. Between the trimmed V and J ends, which lost 3 bases and 4 bases, there was a span of 6 bases. Germline V gene lookup returns CDR1 SGHTA and CDR2 FQGNSA. This CDR3 is CASSLGFTEAFF. The CDR3 region has the DNA TGTGCCAGCAGCTTGGGCTTCACTGAAGCTTTCTTT.